The rows below give T cell receptor beta chains drawn from one sample of a study of blood T cell repertoires in COVID-19. The table came from immunoSEQ multiplex PCR; TCRdb's copy has only in-frame clones and leaves some out. The sample contains tens of thousands of clones, about 78% of which appear only once. Sequenced sample: peripheral blood. The receptors here all came from a human donor in a cohort sampled during active COVID-19. Both conserved end residues are part of each CDR3. The D gene is left open where the match is weak. Only some rows state a clone size, as once, few, many or a class for expanded clones.

>TRBJ2-1|TRBV27|.|many
CASSPGGGVYNEQFF
TGTGCCAGCAGCCCTGGGGGCGGAGTATACAATGAGCAGTTCTTC
>TRBJ2-2|TRBV12-5|TRBD1|.
CASGQGQSTGELFF
TGTGCTAGTGGACAGGGACAGTCCACCGGGGAGCTGTTTTTT
>TRBJ1-4|TRBV27|TRBD1|.
CASSKQGANEKLFF
TGTGCCAGCAGTAAACAGGGGGCTAATGAAAAACTGTTTTTT
>TRBJ1-1|TRBV15|TRBD1|.
CATSRTRQGGNTEAFF
TGTGCCACCAGCAGAACCAGACAGGGTGGGAACACTGAAGCTTTCTTT
>TRBJ1-1|TRBV9|.|.
CASSRTGNTEAFF
TGTGCCAGCAGTCGAACGGGGAACACTGAAGCTTTCTTT
>TRBJ1-1|TRBV18|TRBD1|.
CASCGDSMNTEAFF
TGTGCCAGTTGCGGGGACAGCATGAACACTGAAGCTTTCTTT
>TRBJ1-1|TRBV13|TRBD1|.
CASSHGQGRNTEAFF
TGTGCCAGCAGCCACGGACAGGGGCGGAACACTGAAGCTTTCTTT
>TRBJ2-7|TRBV12-2|.|.
CASRLGLFSGGAENEQYF
TGTGCAAGTCGCTTAGGGCTTTTCAGCGGGGGGGCTGAGAACGAGCAGTACTTC
>TRBJ1-1|TRBV18|.|.
CASSPVSVLTEAFF
TGTGCCAGCTCACCGGTTTCGGTGCTCACTGAAGCTTTCTTT
>TRBJ2-1|TRBV6-5|TRBD2|.
CASSTSGGDYNEQFF
TGTGCCAGCAGTACTAGCGGGGGGGACTACAATGAGCAGTTCTTC
>TRBJ2-2|TRBV27|.|.
CASSRWGANTGELFF
TGTGCCAGCTCCCGGTGGGGGGCGAACACCGGGGAGCTGTTTTTT
>TRBJ2-1|TRBV3-1/TRBV3-2|TRBD2|.
CASSLTSDEQFF
TGTGCCAGCAGCCTCACTAGCGATGAGCAGTTCTTC
>TRBJ1-3|TRBV2|.|.
CASSGGSSGNTIYF
TGTGCCAGCAGTGGAGGGAGCTCTGGAAACACCATATATTTT
>TRBJ1-5|TRBV29-1|.|.
CSVEGVGTGHNQPQHF
TGCAGCGTTGAAGGTGTCGGTACAGGCCACAATCAGCCCCAGCATTTT
>TRBJ2-3|TRBV7-3|.|.
CASSSEEVTDTQYF
TGTGCCAGCAGCTCCGAGGAGGTCACAGATACGCAGTATTTT
>TRBJ1-6|TRBV3-1/TRBV3-2|TRBD1|few
CASSQGQGVVSPLHF
TGTGCCAGCAGCCAAGGACAGGGGGTGGTTTCACCCCTCCACTTT
>TRBJ2-1|TRBV24-1|TRBD2|once
CATSDFQAGGNEQFF
TGTGCCACCAGTGATTTTCAAGCGGGGGGGAATGAGCAGTTCTTC
>TRBJ1-1|TRBV27|.|.
CASSLLGVMDTEAFF
TGTGCCAGCAGTTTATTAGGGGTAATGGACACTGAAGCTTTCTTT
>TRBJ2-1|TRBV4-1|.|.
CASSQDPSNLQFF
TGCGCCAGCAGCCAAGATCCGAGCAACCTGCAGTTCTTC
>TRBJ2-3|TRBV27|TRBD1|.
CASSSDRATDTQYF
TGTGCCAGCAGTTCGGACAGGGCCACAGATACGCAGTATTTT
>TRBJ2-1|TRBV24-1|TRBD2|.
CATSDLGLAGRNEQFF
TGTGCCACCAGTGATTTGGGGCTAGCGGGACGGAATGAGCAGTTCTTC
>TRBJ2-6|TRBV5-1|.|.
CASSSFPGHLSGANVLTF
TGCGCCAGCAGCTCCTTTCCGGGACACCTCTCTGGGGCCAACGTCCTGACTTTC
>TRBJ2-1|TRBV12-3/TRBV12-4|.|.
CASSLGAEQFF
TGTGCCAGCAGTTTAGGGGCTGAGCAGTTCTTC
>TRBJ2-7|TRBV5-4|.|.
CASSFRASYEQYF
TGTGCCAGCAGCTTCAGGGCCTCCTACGAGCAGTACTTC
>TRBJ2-7|TRBV9|TRBD2|.
CASSGGLADSYEQYF
TGTGCCAGCAGCGGGGGACTAGCGGATTCCTACGAGCAGTACTTC
>TRBJ2-7|TRBV6-5|.|.
CASSYSRVRPEQYF
TGTGCCAGCAGTTACTCGAGGGTTCGACCCGAGCAGTACTTC
>TRBJ1-1|TRBV5-1|TRBD1|.
CASSSLGQGSLNTEAFF
TGCGCCAGCAGCAGCCTGGGACAGGGGTCCCTGAACACTGAAGCTTTCTTT
>TRBJ1-5|TRBV2|.|.
CASSATTDSNQPQHF
TGTGCCAGCAGTGCGACAACGGATAGCAATCAGCCCCAGCATTTT
>TRBJ2-2|TRBV4-2|TRBD1|.
CATTGQGNTGELFF
TGTGCCACCACAGGACAGGGTAACACCGGGGAGCTGTTTTTT
>TRBJ2-3|TRBV9|TRBD2|.
CASSVGLAGGTSTDTQYF
TGTGCCAGCAGCGTAGGACTAGCGGGGGGCACTAGCACAGATACGCAGTATTTT
>TRBJ1-2|TRBV29-1|.|.
CSVDLRVDYGYTF
TGCAGCGTTGATCTCAGGGTAGACTATGGCTACACCTTC
>TRBJ1-2|TRBV18|TRBD1|many
CASSPSEGQAVYGYTF
TGTGCCAGCTCACCGTCTGAGGGACAGGCGGTCTATGGCTACACCTTC
>TRBJ2-2|TRBV11-2|TRBD2|.
CASSFVVGGTGELFF
TGTGCCAGCAGCTTCGTTGTCGGGGGGACCGGGGAGCTGTTTTTT
>TRBJ1-6|TRBV9|TRBD1|.
CASRPQGANSPLHF
TGTGCCAGCAGACCACAGGGGGCTAATTCACCCCTCCACTTT
>TRBJ2-1|TRBV7-9|TRBD1|.
CASSQGAIISSYNEQFF
TGTGCCAGCAGTCAGGGGGCGATTATAAGCTCCTACAATGAGCAGTTCTTC